The 21 T cell receptor beta chains listed next were all sequenced from one sample in a study of identical twins. TCRdb re-analysed the 5' RACE reads in MiXCR, keeping a single row per CDR3 protein. The table lists hundreds of thousands of distinct CDR3 sequences, approximately 6% of them singletons, with 1.5% to 2% in the top ten. The sequencing input was naive T cells sorted from blood. These receptor sequences come from a man aged 18 to 30 in good health.

The chain links TRBV20-1 to TRBJ1-1, with D perhaps matching TRBD1 (6 bases). Germline V CDR1 and CDR2: DFQATT, SNEGSKA (reference sequence). The CDR3 is 15 residues long. V shed 5 bases and J shed 4 bases, with 20 bases lying between them. The CDR3 spells CSAVVRQGGGTEAFF. CDR3 DNA sequence: TGCAGTGCTGTAGTACGTCAGGGAGGGGGCACTGAAGCTTTCTTT.

This clonotype was counted many times. The CDR3 nucleotides are TGTGCCAGCAGCTTAGCAGTAAGGACCCATGAGCAGTTCTTC. This sequence encodes CASSLAVRTHEQFF. The chain joins TRBV11-2 to TRBJ2-1; D not certain. V gave up 1 base and J gave up 8 bases, with 12 bases separating them. Germline V gene data show CDR1 as SGHAT and CDR2 as FQNNGV. CDR3 length equals 14 residues. Together with reference TRBV11-2 and TRBJ2-1, the CDR3 gives the full variable domain: EAGVAQSPRYKIIEKRQSVAFWCNPISGHATLYWYQQILGQGPKLLIQFQNNGVVDDSQLPKDRFSAERLKGVDSTLKIQPAKLEDSAVYLCASSLAVRTHEQFFGPGTRLTVL.

This clonotype was seen many times. The chain couples TRBV29-1 to TRBJ1-4; D is ambiguous. Trimming removed 4 bases at V and 8 bases at J, with 5 bases between. Germline values: CDR1 SQVTM, CDR2 ANQGSEA. The CDR3 loop spans 10 amino acids. The CDR3 DNA reads as TGCAGCGTTGTAACAGAAAAACTGTTTTTT. Translating gives CSVVTEKLFF.

This clonotype appeared many times. This chain links TRBV20-1 with TRBJ1-4; D gene ambiguous. Germline values: CDR1 DFQATT, CDR2 SNEGSKA (reference sequence). V was trimmed by 3 bases and J by 3 bases, leaving 14 bases between them. The CDR3 loop spans 15 amino acids. The CDR3 DNA follows: TGCAGTGCTAGTATGGTGCTGGGAGCTAATGAAAAACTGTTTTTT. Protein: CSASMVLGANEKLFF.

A few counts support this clonotype. This chain uses TRBV5-6 with TRBJ2-5; D uncertain. This CDR3 contains 14 residues. Germline CDR1 is SGHDT and CDR2 is YYEEEE. Trimming took 2 bases from V and 5 from J, leaving 13 bases between them. The CDR3 region has the DNA TGTGCCAGCAGCTTATGGTTATTTGTGGAGACCCAGTACTTC. Amino acid sequence: CASSLWLFVETQYF. The full variable domain, rest sourced from reference TRBV5-6 and TRBJ2-5, is DAGVTQSPTHLIKTRGQQVTLRCSPKSGHDTVSWYQQALGQGPQFIFQYYEEEERQRGNFPDRFSGHQFPNYSSELNVNALLLGDSALYLCASSLWLFVETQYFGPGTRLLVL.

This clonotype was seen repeatedly, ten times or more. The rearrangement links TRBV27 to TRBJ2-7; 10 bases are shared with TRBD1. The V and J ends lost 3 bases and 0 bases, in that order; junction bases with no gene match: 11. The CDR3 is made up of 18 amino acids. Germline V gene data show CDR1 as MNHEY and CDR2 as SMNVEV (reference sequence). CDR3 sequence reads: CASSFGGDRGYPSYEQYF. The CDR3 DNA is TGTGCCAGCAGTTTCGGTGGGGACAGGGGATACCCCTCCTACGAGCAGTACTTC.

This clonotype was found many times. The J gene is TRBJ2-3, the V gene TRBV12-3 or TRBV12-4, with D possibly matching TRBD1 (5 bases). This CDR3 region has 12 residues. The germline V and J ends were trimmed by 5 bases and 6 bases, with 9 bases remaining between them. The CDR3 protein is CASSPRVDTQYF. CDR3 DNA: TGTGCCAGCAGTCCCAGGGTGGATACGCAGTATTTT.

Comments on this clonotype: It may be a read error: a sequence one base away is much more abundant. The CDR3 DNA follows: TGCGCCAGCAGCCGGGCGGGGACTAGCGGGAGCTCCTACAAGCAGTACTTC. Amino acid sequence: CASSRAGTSGSSYKQYF. The chain uses TRBV4-3 and TRBJ2-7, with 14 nucleotides matching TRBD2. The CDR3 consists of 17 residues. CDR1 and CDR2 from the germline V gene are LGHNA and YSLEER.

This clonotype was seen ten or more times. The chain is built from TRBV12-3 or TRBV12-4 and TRBJ2-1, with a tentative D call TRBD2 (7 bases). The CDR3 length is 17 residues. Trimming pared 3 bases from V and 4 bases from J, leaving 19 bases between. The CDR3 DNA reads as TGTGCCAGCAGTTTTATAGGGGGGGAGTCCCCATACAATGAGCAGTTCTTC. Its translation: CASSFIGGESPYNEQFF.

The chain couples TRBV4-3 to TRBJ2-1; D not resolved. Trimming left V 5 bases short and J 4 bases short, with 6 bases between. Germline V gene data show CDR1 as LGHNA and CDR2 as YSLEER. The CDR3 is 12 amino acids. The CDR3 bases are TGCGCCAGCAGCATCCAGTACAATGAGCAGTTCTTC. Translating it yields CASSIQYNEQFF.

This clonotype has a count of ten or more. The chain recombines TRBV4-1 with TRBJ2-7; D gene unclear. The V end lost 2 bases, the J end lost 3 bases, and 11 bases lay between the germline ends. The germline V gene has CDR1 MGHRA and CDR2 YSYEKL. The CDR3 totals 14 residues. The CDR3 region is CASSQTTEFYEQYV. The CDR3 nucleotides are TGCGCCAGCAGCCAAACAACAGAGTTCTACGAGCAGTACGTC.

CDR3 sequence (DNA): TGCAGCGTGACAGGGGGTTATGGAACCTACGAGCAGTACTTC. It specifies CSVTGGYGTYEQYF. The rearrangement uses TRBV29-1 and TRBJ2-7; 9 bases match TRBD1. The CDR3 runs 14 residues. V lost 6 bases, J lost 2 bases, and 8 bases stayed unmatched. Per the germline V gene, CDR1 is SQVTM and CDR2 is ANQGSEA.

This clonotype has ten or more counts. The rearrangement links TRBV7-8 to TRBJ2-3; D is unclear. Trimming cost V 2 bases and J 1 base, with 7 bases left between them. Per the germline V gene, CDR1 is SGHVS and CDR2 is FQNEAQ. The CDR3 loop spans 14 amino acids. This chain's CDR3 is CASSLSTGTDTQYF. DNA for the CDR3: TGTGCCAGCAGCTTATCAACGGGCACAGATACGCAGTATTTT.

This clonotype was observed a handful of times. This sequence joins TRBV30 and TRBJ2-5; a possible D gene is TRBD2 (6 bases). From germline, CDR1 is GTSNPN and CDR2 SVGIG (reference sequence). There are 14 residues in the CDR3. V was clipped by 1 base and J by 3 bases, with 12 bases between them. The chain's CDR3 is CAWSALGGEETQYF. CDR3 sequence (DNA): TGTGCCTGGAGTGCCCTGGGGGGAGAAGAGACCCAGTACTTC. Filled out from reference TRBV30 and TRBJ2-5, the complete variable domain reads SQTIHQWPATLVQPVGSPLSLECTVEGTSNPNLYWYRQAAGRGLQLLFYSVGIGQISSEVPQNLSASRPQDRQFILSSKKLLLSDSGFYLCAWSALGGEETQYFGPGTRLLVL.

This clonotype was observed many times. The rearrangement links TRBV20-1 to TRBJ2-1; D ambiguous. The CDR3 runs 11 residues. V gave up 5 bases and J gave up 5 bases, with 7 bases separating them. Looked up from germline, CDR1 is DFQATT and CDR2 is SNEGSKA (reference sequence). The CDR3, as DNA: TGCAGTGCTTCTAGGGACAATGAGCAGTTCTTC. Residues: CSASRDNEQFF.

The V call is TRBV28, the J call TRBJ2-7; unclear D gene. This CDR3 contains 15 residues. Germline CDR1 is MDHEN and CDR2 is SYDVKM. The V end lost 6 bases, the J end lost 2 bases, and 17 bases lay between the germline ends. The CDR3 loop is CASSPPTDMPYEQYF. CDR3 in DNA: TGTGCCAGCAGCCCCCCGACCGACATGCCCTACGAGCAGTACTTC.

Remarks on this clonotype: A read error is likely here: a far larger clone is one base away. V is TRBV29-1 and J is TRBJ2-3; 7 positions match TRBD1. This CDR3 contains 12 residues. Per germline, CDR1 SQVTM and CDR2 ANQGSEA. In DNA, the CDR3 is TGCAGCGTTGAAGGTGGGACAGATGCGCAGTATTTT. Translating it yields CSVEGGTDAQYF.

This clonotype has only a few counts. The V call is TRBV5-1, the J call TRBJ2-1; D may correspond to TRBD1 or TRBD2 (5 bases each). V lost 3 bases, J lost 6 bases, and 16 bases lay in between. Germline loops: CDR1 SGHRS, CDR2 YFSETQ. This CDR3 has 15 residues. DNA for the CDR3: TGCGCCAGCAGCTGGGCCGGGACGGGTCTCAATGAGCAGTTCTTC. This encodes CASSWAGTGLNEQFF.

In this sample, this clonotype turned up many times. The J gene is TRBJ2-3, the V gene TRBV24-1; 9 bases are shared with TRBD2. Germline trimming cut 7 bases from V and 5 bases from J; bases unmatched to any gene: 12. CDR3 length: 16 residues. CDR1 KGHDR and CDR2 SFDVKD come from the germline V gene. CDR3 in amino acids: CATSVGTSPSGDTQYF. The CDR3 DNA is TGTGCCACCAGCGTCGGGACTAGCCCTAGTGGAGATACGCAGTATTTT.

This clonotype has a handful of counts. The CDR3: CASSPPMGRITDTQYF. CDR3 nucleotide sequence: TGTGCCAGCTCACCACCTATGGGGCGGATCACAGATACGCAGTATTTT. The V call is TRBV18, the J call TRBJ2-3; tentative D call: TRBD1 (5 bases). V gave up 0 bases and J gave up 2 bases, with 12 bases separating them. Germline values: CDR1 KGHSH, CDR2 LQKENI. This CDR3 spans 16 amino acids.

This clonotype was seen repeatedly, ten times or more. Being one base from a much bigger clone, this may be a read error. The chain joins TRBV9 to TRBJ2-1, with D unresolved. Germline V gene sequence: CDR1 SGDLS, CDR2 YYNGEE. The V and J ends lost 4 bases and 2 bases respectively, with 4 bases between them. The CDR3 length is 12 residues. The CDR3 nucleotides are TGTGCCAGCAGCATAACCTACAATGAGCAGTTCTTC. Its protein is CASSITYNEQFF.